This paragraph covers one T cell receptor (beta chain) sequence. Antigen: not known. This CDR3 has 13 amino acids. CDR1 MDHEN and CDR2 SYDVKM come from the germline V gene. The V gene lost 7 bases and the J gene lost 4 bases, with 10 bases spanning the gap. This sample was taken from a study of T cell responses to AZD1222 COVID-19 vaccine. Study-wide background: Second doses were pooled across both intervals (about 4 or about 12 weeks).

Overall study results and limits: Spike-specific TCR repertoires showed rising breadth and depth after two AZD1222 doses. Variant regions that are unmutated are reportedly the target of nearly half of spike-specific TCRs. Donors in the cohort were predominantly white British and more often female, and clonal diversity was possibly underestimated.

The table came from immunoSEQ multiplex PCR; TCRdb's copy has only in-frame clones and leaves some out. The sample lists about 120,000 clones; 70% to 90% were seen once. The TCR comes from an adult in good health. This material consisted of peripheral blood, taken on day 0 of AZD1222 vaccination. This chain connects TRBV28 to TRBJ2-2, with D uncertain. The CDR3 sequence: CASTDLGTGELFF. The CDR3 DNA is TGTGCCAGCACTGACTTGGGCACCGGGGAGCTGTTTTTT.